This is a list of T cell receptor beta chains from one sample in a study of response to subunit inactivated influenza vaccine. In TCRdb, the RT-PCR reads were re-called with MiXCR into one record per CDR3 protein. The sample has approximately 500,000 distinct CDR3 sequences; 13% are singletons. The material was PBMCs from blood, obtained roughly 48 days after vaccination. These receptor sequences come from a man between 50 and 59 years old who received an inactivated influenza vaccine. Each CDR3 is given with its conserved first and last residue. The D gene is left open where the match is weak. Clone size is not always given. Where it is, it says once, few, many or a class for expanded clones.

abundance: many; d_gene: -; v_gene: TRBV5-5; j_gene: TRBJ2-3; CDR3nt: TGTGCCAGCAGCTTGGAGGGCAGTGATACGCAGTATTTT; CDR3aa: CASSLEGSDTQYF
abundance: many; d_gene: -; v_gene: TRBV11-2; j_gene: TRBJ2-3; CDR3nt: TGTGCCAGCAGTCCTGGACGGGGCACAGATACGCAGTATTTT; CDR3aa: CASSPGRGTDTQYF
abundance: few; d_gene: TRBD2; v_gene: TRBV5-1; j_gene: TRBJ2-1; CDR3nt: TGCGCCAGCAGCGCAGCAGCGGGATTAACCTACAATGAGCAGTTCTTC; CDR3aa: CASSAAAGLTYNEQFF
abundance: few; d_gene: TRBD1; v_gene: TRBV24-1; j_gene: TRBJ2-7; CDR3nt: TGTGCCACCACGACAGGGGACTGGTACGAGCAGTACTTC; CDR3aa: CATTTGDWYEQYF
abundance: -; d_gene: -; v_gene: TRBV7-8; j_gene: TRBJ2-7; CDR3nt: TGTGCCAGCAGCCCCGCTCGGACGGCAAGAGGCGAGCAGTACTTC; CDR3aa: CASSPARTARGEQYF
abundance: -; d_gene: -; v_gene: TRBV7-2; j_gene: TRBJ2-1; CDR3nt: TGTGCCAGCAGCTTAGAGGGGTTTGGTGAGCAGTTCTTC; CDR3aa: CASSLEGFGEQFF
abundance: few; d_gene: TRBD2; v_gene: TRBV20-1; j_gene: TRBJ2-1; CDR3nt: TGCAGTGCTGCAACGCTAGCGGGGGCGTGGGAGCAGTTCTTC; CDR3aa: CSAATLAGAWEQFF
abundance: -; d_gene: -; v_gene: TRBV21-1; j_gene: TRBJ2-1; CDR3nt: TGTGCCAGCAGCTTCTCTATAGACAGGGGGTGTTACAATGAGCAGTTCTTC; CDR3aa: CASSFSIDRGCYNEQFF
abundance: -; d_gene: TRBD1; v_gene: TRBV7-2; j_gene: TRBJ1-1; CDR3nt: TGTGCCAGCAGCTCAAGACAGGGATTCACTGAAGCTTTCTTT; CDR3aa: CASSSRQGFTEAFF
abundance: -; d_gene: -; v_gene: TRBV3-1; j_gene: TRBJ1-2; CDR3nt: TGTGCCAGCAGCCAAGACCAGGGACAAGAGGGCTACACCTTC; CDR3aa: CASSQDQGQEGYTF
abundance: few; d_gene: -; v_gene: TRBV12-3/TRBV12-4; j_gene: TRBJ2-5; CDR3nt: TGTGCCAGCACCCCGAGGGGACCCGGCGAGACCCAGTACTTC; CDR3aa: CASTPRGPGETQYF